The 8 T cell receptor beta chains listed next were all sequenced from one sample in a study of shared clonotypes between healthy human individuals. Using immunoSEQ multiplex PCR, the repertoire was profiled, and TCRdb retains in-frame clones only, with some absent. The sample has a few hundred thousand clones; 74% are singletons. What was sequenced was memory CD4+ T cells sorted from blood. Specified subset: CD45RA-negative fraction. The receptors here all came from a man aged 30 to 39 in good health.

The rearrangement links TRBV28 to TRBJ1-2; D possibly corresponds to TRBD1 (5 bases). This CDR3 has 14 residues. The germline V gene encodes CDR1 MDHEN and CDR2 SYDVKM. Trimming left V 7 bases short and J 7 bases short, with 19 bases between. In DNA, the CDR3 is TGTGCCAGCATATCCCCCGTGAGACAGCTTGGCTACACCTTC. Its protein is CASISPVRQLGYTF.

The chain combines TRBV6-5 with TRBJ2-5; D is perhaps TRBD1 (5 bases). The germline V gene encodes CDR1 MNHEY and CDR2 SVGAGI. V was trimmed by 5 bases and J by 5 bases, leaving 15 bases between them. There are 14 residues in the CDR3. CDR3 residues: CASSPSTSGETQYF. CDR3 DNA sequence: TGTGCCAGCAGTCCTTCGACCTCAGGGGAGACCCAGTACTTC.

The sample holds many counts of this clone. The rearrangement uses TRBV5-1 and TRBJ2-6; 7 nucleotides align to TRBD1. Per the germline V gene, CDR1 is SGHRS and CDR2 is YFSETQ. The CDR3 runs to 18 residues. Trimming cost V 5 bases and J 0 bases; bases outside gene matches: 11. The CDR3 DNA is TGCGCCAGCAGTCGAGGGGACAGACGAAGCTCTGGGGCCAACGTCCTGACTTTC. Protein product: CASSRGDRRSSGANVLTF.

This chain joins TRBV29-1 and TRBJ2-7, with a weak D call TRBD1 (6 bases). Germline values: CDR1 SQVTM, CDR2 ANQGSEA. V was clipped by 4 bases and J by 3 bases, with 16 bases between them. The CDR3 consists of 14 residues. The CDR3 reads CSVGSADRLYEQYF. The CDR3 DNA is TGCAGCGTTGGAAGTGCGGACAGACTCTACGAGCAGTACTTC.

V is TRBV29-1 and J is TRBJ2-5, with 10 bases aligning to TRBD2. The CDR3 covers 14 residues. Trimming at V came to 6 bases and at J to 4 bases, leaving 8 bases not matched to a gene. From germline, CDR1 is SQVTM and CDR2 ANQGSEA. Written as DNA, the CDR3 is TGCAGCGTCGCTCCGGGACTAGCGCCAGAGACCCAGTACTTC. Encoded protein: CSVAPGLAPETQYF.

J is TRBJ2-7 and V is TRBV5-1; D possibly corresponds to TRBD2 (5 bases). Trimming shortened V by 4 bases and J by 0 bases, and 11 bases separated the two germline ends. Per the germline V gene, CDR1 is SGHRS and CDR2 is YFSETQ. This CDR3 region has 14 residues. The CDR3 region is CASSGRGFSYEQYF. For the CDR3, the DNA is TGCGCCAGCAGCGGGAGAGGATTCTCCTACGAGCAGTACTTC.

This clone was recorded a few times. The chain is built from TRBV18 and TRBJ2-7; D uncertain. V lost 2 bases to trimming and J lost 0 bases, with 17 bases between them. Per germline, CDR1 KGHSH and CDR2 LQKENI. The CDR3 spans 17 residues. CDR3 region: CASSPSADGASSYEQYF. CDR3 DNA sequence: TGTGCCAGCTCACCATCGGCGGACGGTGCGAGCTCCTACGAGCAGTACTTC. The variable domain in full, with the rest retrieved from reference TRBV18 and TRBJ2-7, is NAGVMQNPRHLVRRRGQEARLRCSPMKGHSHVYWYRQLPEEGLKFMVYLQKENIIDESGMPKERFSAEFPKEGPSILRIQQVVRGDSAAYFCASSPSADGASSYEQYFGPGTRLTVT.

The chain combines TRBV7-2 with TRBJ2-3, with D maybe TRBD2 (6 bases). Germline V gene lookup returns CDR1 SGHTA and CDR2 FQGNSA. V was shortened by 4 bases and J by 2 bases, with 16 bases between the two germline ends. There are 16 residues in the CDR3. The CDR3 nucleotides read TGTGCCAGCAGCTCACGCGGGGCGGACTCCACAGATACGCAGTATTTT. As protein: CASSSRGADSTDTQYF. The whole variable domain, filled in from reference TRBV7-2 and TRBJ2-3, reads GAGVSQSPSNKVTEKGKDVELRCDPISGHTALYWYRQSLGQGLEFLIYFQGNSAPDKSGLPSDRFSAERTGGSVSTLTIQRTQQEDSAVYLCASSSRGADSTDTQYFGPGTRLTVL.